What follows is one T cell receptor beta chain and its context. Its cognate antigen has yet to be identified. The record has no base qualities; no much larger clone is one base away. The data were taken from a study of radiotherapy plus CTLA-4 blockade in lung cancer (dated by TCRdb to the late 2010s). The study in broad terms: Among enrolled patients, approximately 19% had an objective response and 31% reached disease control. Summary of the overall study and its limitations: The strongest predictors of response were reported to be early dynamic shifts in blood T cell clones along with a rise in serum interferon-beta following radiation. After treatment with radiotherapy and ipilimumab, TCR clones that originated in tumors expanded in peripheral blood.

Library preparation employed the immunoSEQ multiplex PCR assay. TCRdb carries this immuneACCESS record with in-frame sequences only. Its versions omit some clonotypes, under half of them owing to an unresolved V gene in the studies checked, with the rest unexplained. Here the sample has about 88,000 clones; around 72% occur a single time. The ten most abundant clones make up over 12% of the sample. Focal radiation therapy combined with CTLA-4 blockade (ipilimumab) was tested in patients with chemo-refractory metastatic non-small-cell lung cancer. Looking up the germline V gene (reference sequence) yields CDR1 SGHNT and CDR2 YYREEE. After removal of 4 bases from V and 0 bases from J, the junction retains 6 bases not matched to a gene. CDR3 length: 15 amino acids, cysteine to phenylalanine. The kept DNA is CDR3 alone, 45 bases in frame from the first base.

The material sequenced was peripheral blood, taken from a patient treated with radiotherapy plus ipilimumab. The clonotype was recovered from a human donor with non-small cell lung cancer that progressed on radiotherapy plus ipilimumab. The receptor chain draws on TRBV5-4 and TRBJ1-1, with TRBD1 identical over 7 junction bases. The CDR3 protein: CASSMTGFVNTEAFF. The DNA sequence follows: TGTGCCAGCAGCATGACAGGGTTTGTGAACACTGAAGCTTTCTTT.